A single sample gave rise to the 11 T cell receptor beta chains below, sequenced in a study of blood T cell repertoires in COVID-19. Assay used: immunoSEQ multiplex PCR; TCRdb lists only in-frame clones, some missing. Of approximately 74,000 clones in the sample, 84% are singletons; the top ten hold approximately 35%. Sequencing was carried out using peripheral blood. These receptors all come from a man aged 65 to 79 with acute or convalescent COVID-19.

This clone has a handful of counts. This rearrangement joins TRBV6-5 to TRBJ2-7, with 12 bases lining up with TRBD2. After removal of 4 bases from V and 5 bases from J, the junction contained 9 bases not matched to a gene. Germline CDR1 is MNHEY and CDR2 is SVGAGI. The CDR3 spans 16 residues. DNA for the CDR3: TGTGCCAGCAGTTCCCGACTAGCGGGAGATCTCGACGAGCAGTACTTC. Translated: CASSSRLAGDLDEQYF.

The gene calls are TRBV12-5 and TRBJ1-4; D not resolved. The V end was cut by 6 bases, the J end by 8 bases, with 4 bases between. Germline assignment: CDR1 LGHNT and CDR2 FRNRAP. This CDR3 is built from 10 residues. Here the CDR3 reads CASGEEKLFF. The CDR3 bases are TGTGCTAGTGGAGAGGAAAAACTGTTTTTT.

The chain has TRBV5-3 and TRBJ2-7; D unresolved. TRBV5-3 is reported as an ORF; its role is uncertain. The CDR3 totals 9 residues. V was clipped by 7 bases and J by 3 bases, with 2 bases between them. DNA of the CDR3: TGTGCCAGACTCTACGAGCAGTACTTC. Its translation is CARLYEQYF.

This clone has only one observation. The chain employs TRBV4-1 and TRBJ1-2; D is unclear. The CDR3 consists of 11 residues. V lost 1 base to trimming and J lost 10 bases, with 7 bases between them. Germline assignment: CDR1 MGHRA and CDR2 YSYEKL. The CDR3 reads CASSQGPFYTF. The CDR3 DNA sequence: TGCGCCAGCAGCCAAGGGCCGTTCTACACCTTC.

The CDR3 DNA is TGTGCCAGCAGCCTTTACCCGGACAGGGAGGGCGACGAGCAGTACTTC. Translated, it gives CASSLYPDREGDEQYF. This chain joins TRBV14 and TRBJ2-7, with D possibly TRBD1 on 8 matching bases. V lost 4 bases, J lost 5 bases, and 21 bases lay in between. CDR1 and CDR2 (germline): SGHDN, FVKESK. There are 16 residues in the CDR3. The complete variable domain, with remaining parts taken from reference TRBV14 and TRBJ2-7, reads EAGVTQFPSHSVIEKGQTVTLRCDPISGHDNLYWYRRVMGKEIKFLLHFVKESKQDESGMPNNRFLAERTGGTYSTLKVQPAELEDSGVYFCASSLYPDREGDEQYFGPGTRLTVT.

This sequence joins TRBV6-2 or TRBV6-3 and TRBJ2-3; D is unresolved. The CDR3 contains 15 residues. CDR1 is MNHEY and CDR2 is SVGEGT in the germline V gene. V dropped 0 bases and J dropped 0 bases, with 7 bases sitting between them. The CDR3 is CASSYSPSSTDTQYF. DNA for the CDR3: TGTGCCAGCAGTTACTCCCCCAGTAGCACAGATACGCAGTATTTT.

In its sample, this clone was seen many times. The chain has TRBV6-5 and TRBJ1-2, with 8 bases matching TRBD1. Trimming took 2 bases from V and 13 from J; bases not matched to a gene: 6. The V gene's germline CDR1 is MNHEY and CDR2 SVGAGI. The CDR3 runs 12 residues. The CDR3 sequence is CASSYIGQGATF. The CDR3 nucleotides read TGTGCCAGCAGTTACATAGGACAGGGTGCCACCTTC.

The chain is built from TRBV7-2 and TRBJ1-2; D is unresolved. The germline CDR1 and CDR2 sequences are SGHTA and FQGNSA. The CDR3 is 14 residues long. V was cut by 4 bases and J by 7 bases, with 16 bases left in between. CDR3 loop: CASSSAAVSRGYTF. Written as DNA, the CDR3 is TGTGCCAGCAGCTCAGCGGCGGTTTCTCGTGGCTACACCTTC.

The gene calls are TRBV18 and TRBJ1-2; TRBD1 is a possible D gene (5 bases). In germline, CDR1 is KGHSH, CDR2 LQKENI. CDR3 length equals 14 residues. The ends were cut back, 0 bases at V and 8 bases at J, with 13 bases in the middle. The CDR3 bases are TGTGCCAGCTCACCACCTAGCAGGGATGGAGGCTACACCTTC. The encoded protein is CASSPPSRDGGYTF.

Of note for this clone: At one end, the junction sequence differs from germline, possibly due to a read error. V gene TRBV2 combines with J gene TRBJ2-5; 9 nucleotides line up with TRBD1. The CDR3 consists of 11 residues. Germline V gene lookup returns CDR1 SNHLY and CDR2 FYNNEI. The CDR3: CASSAWDRAHF. CDR3 bases: TGTGCCAGCAGTGCGTGGGACAGGGCTCACTTC.

The CDR3 DNA reads as TGTGCCAGTAGTAGGACTAGCGGGAGGGCCCGGAACACCGGGGAGCTGTTTTTT. Translation: CASSRTSGRARNTGELFF. The chain links TRBV19 to TRBJ2-2, with 15 bases fitting TRBD2. With V trimmed by 4 bases and J by 1 base, 4 bases remained unmatched. This CDR3 comprises 18 residues. Germline V gene sequence: CDR1 LNHDA, CDR2 SQIVND (reference sequence).